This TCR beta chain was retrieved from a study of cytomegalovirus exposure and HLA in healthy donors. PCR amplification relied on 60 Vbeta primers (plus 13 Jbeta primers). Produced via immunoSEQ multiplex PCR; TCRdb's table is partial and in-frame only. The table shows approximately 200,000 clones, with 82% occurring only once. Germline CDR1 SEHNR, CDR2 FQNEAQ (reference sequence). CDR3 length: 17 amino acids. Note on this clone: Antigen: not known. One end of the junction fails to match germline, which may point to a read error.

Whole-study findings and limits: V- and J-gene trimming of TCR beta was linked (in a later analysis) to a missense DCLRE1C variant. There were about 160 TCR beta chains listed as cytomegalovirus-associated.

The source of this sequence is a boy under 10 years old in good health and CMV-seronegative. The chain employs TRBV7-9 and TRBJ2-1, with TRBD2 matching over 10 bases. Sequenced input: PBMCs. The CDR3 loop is CSSSPSLAGVTYNEQFF. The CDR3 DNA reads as TGTTCCAGCAGCCCAAGTCTAGCGGGGGTTACCTACAATGAGCAGTTCTTC.